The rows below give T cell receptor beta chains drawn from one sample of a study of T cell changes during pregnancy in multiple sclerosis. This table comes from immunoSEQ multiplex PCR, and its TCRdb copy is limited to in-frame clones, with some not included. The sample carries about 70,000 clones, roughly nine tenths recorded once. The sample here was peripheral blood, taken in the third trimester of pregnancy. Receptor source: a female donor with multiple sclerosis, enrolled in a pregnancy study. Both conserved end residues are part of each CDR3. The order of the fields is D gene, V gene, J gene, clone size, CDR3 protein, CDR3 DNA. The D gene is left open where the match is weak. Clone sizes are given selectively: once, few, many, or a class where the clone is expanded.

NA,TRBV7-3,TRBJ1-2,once,CASRPGHYNYGYTF,TGTGCCAGCAGACCAGGCCATTATAACTATGGCTACACCTTC
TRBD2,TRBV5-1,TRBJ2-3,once,CASSPVAGGVPDTQYF,TGCGCCAGCAGCCCTGTAGCGGGAGGAGTCCCAGATACGCAGTATTTT
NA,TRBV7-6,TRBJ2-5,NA,CASSLEYGKETQYF,TGTGCCAGCAGCTTAGAATACGGGAAAGAGACCCAGTACTTC
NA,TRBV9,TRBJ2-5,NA,CASTWGGADQETQYF,TGTGCCAGCACGTGGGGTGGGGCGGACCAAGAGACCCAGTACTTC
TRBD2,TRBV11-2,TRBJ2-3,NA,CASSLDPGLAGALDTQYF,TGTGCCAGCAGCTTAGACCCGGGACTAGCGGGAGCCCTAGATACGCAGTATTTT
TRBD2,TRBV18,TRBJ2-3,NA,CASSPSLAGSTDTQYF,TGTGCCAGCTCACCATCGCTAGCGGGATCCACAGATACGCAGTATTTT
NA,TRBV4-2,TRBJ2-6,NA,CASSQAGDSGANVLTF,TGTGCCAGCAGCCAAGCGGGAGACTCTGGGGCCAACGTCCTGACTTTC
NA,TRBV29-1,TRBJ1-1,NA,CSGCTGINTEAFF,TGCAGCGGCTGTACAGGAATCAACACTGAAGCTTTCTTT
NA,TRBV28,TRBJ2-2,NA,CASSSTGELFF,TGTGCCAGCAGTTCTACCGGGGAGCTGTTTTTT
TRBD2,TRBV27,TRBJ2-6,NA,CASSGPFGTTTSGANVLTF,TGTGCCAGCAGTGGACCCTTCGGGACTACCACCTCTGGGGCCAACGTCCTGACTTTC
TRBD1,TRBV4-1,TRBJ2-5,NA,CASSHYVGGEETQYF,TGCGCCAGCAGCCACTACGTAGGGGGCGAGGAGACCCAGTACTTC
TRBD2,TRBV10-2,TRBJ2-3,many,CASSEGLAGDRTQYF,TGCGCCAGCAGTGAGGGACTAGCGGGAGACCGTACGCAGTATTTT
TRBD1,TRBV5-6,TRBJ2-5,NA,CASSLLGQPQETQYF,TGTGCCAGCAGCTTGTTGGGACAGCCTCAAGAGACCCAGTACTTC
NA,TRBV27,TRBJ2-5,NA,CASSLTSRQETQYF,TGTGCCAGCAGTTTAACCTCTCGGCAAGAGACCCAGTACTTC
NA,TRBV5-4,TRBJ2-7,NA,CASSFPGLISYEQYF,TGTGCCAGCAGCTTCCCGGGACTGATCTCCTACGAGCAGTACTTC
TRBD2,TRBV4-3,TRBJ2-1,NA,CASSQTSGLYNEQFF,TGCGCCAGCAGCCAAACTAGCGGGCTTTACAATGAGCAGTTCTTC
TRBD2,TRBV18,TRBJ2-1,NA,CASSPREGTSGIDEQFF,TGTGCCAGCTCACCACGCGAAGGGACTAGCGGGATAGACGAGCAGTTCTTC
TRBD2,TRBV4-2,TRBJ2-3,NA,CASSNSPPLAEGTDTQYF,TGTGCCAGCAGTAACTCCCCCCCACTAGCGGAGGGGACAGATACGCAGTATTTT
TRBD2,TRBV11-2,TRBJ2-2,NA,CASSLGKYSGRLNTGELFF,TGTGCCAGCAGCTTGGGGAAATATAGCGGGAGATTGAACACCGGGGAGCTGTTTTTT
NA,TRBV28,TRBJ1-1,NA,CASSLGTLQWNTEAFF,TGTGCCAGCAGCCTAGGGACTCTTCAGTGGAACACTGAAGCTTTCTTT
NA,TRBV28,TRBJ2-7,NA,CASSFPARGRPYEQYF,TGTGCCAGCAGTTTTCCCGCCAGGGGACGACCCTACGAGCAGTACTTC
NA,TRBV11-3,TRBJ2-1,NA,CASSRDGSSYNEQFF,TGTGCCAGCAGCCGGGACGGGAGCTCCTACAATGAGCAGTTCTTC